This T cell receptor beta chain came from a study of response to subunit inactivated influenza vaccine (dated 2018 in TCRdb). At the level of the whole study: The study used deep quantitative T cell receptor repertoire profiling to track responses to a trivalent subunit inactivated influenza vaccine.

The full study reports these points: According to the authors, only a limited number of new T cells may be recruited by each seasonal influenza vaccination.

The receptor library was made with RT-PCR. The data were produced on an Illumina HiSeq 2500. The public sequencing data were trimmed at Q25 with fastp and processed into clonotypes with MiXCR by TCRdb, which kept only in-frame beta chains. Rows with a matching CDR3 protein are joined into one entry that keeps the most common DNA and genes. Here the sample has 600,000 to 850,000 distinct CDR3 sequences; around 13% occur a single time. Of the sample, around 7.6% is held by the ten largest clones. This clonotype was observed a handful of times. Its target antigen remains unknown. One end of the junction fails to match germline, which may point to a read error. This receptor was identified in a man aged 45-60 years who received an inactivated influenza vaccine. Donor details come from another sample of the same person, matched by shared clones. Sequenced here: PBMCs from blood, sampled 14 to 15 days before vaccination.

This receptor has the CDR3 CSVRRSAETQYF. The sequence in DNA is TGCAGCGTTCGTCGTAGCGCAGAGACGCAGTATTTT. The rearrangement combines TRBV29-1 with TRBJ2-3; TRBD2 could be the D gene, as 5 bases match. Spanning cysteine to phenylalanine, the CDR3 consists of 12 amino acids. Just CDR3 DNA is preserved here, 36 bases in frame from base 1. Per the germline V gene, SQVTM is the CDR1 and ANQGSEA is the CDR2.